This record covers a single TCR beta chain. Which antigen it targets is not known. No qualities accompany the bases; no much larger clone lies one base away. Read against the paper, the sample's treatment or condition label means: 15 to 20 received Ad26.COV2.S at low or high dose, single or two shots; several received placebo; per-sample allocation not given. For vaccine and placebo recipients, the sequenced repertoires came from samples collected on day 63 after the first injection. Cohort 1b enrolled around 23 adults aged 18-55 years at a single site in Boston, USA, between 29 July and 7 August 2020. As a vaccine, Ad26.COV2.S was a replication-incompetent adenovirus type 26 vector that expressed a prefusion-stabilized SARS-CoV-2 spike protein derived from the original Wuhan strain. TCRbeta CDR3 regions were sequenced with the immunoSEQ Assay. After extraction, genomic DNA underwent amplification by bias-controlled multiplex PCR, followed by high-throughput sequencing. The paper's data handling went like this. Collapsing and filtering of sequences were performed to quantify the absolute abundance of each unique TCRbeta CDR3 region. T cell fraction was estimated by normalizing TCRbeta template counts to usable DNA, with usable DNA measured through amplification of reference genes found in all nucleated cells. Repertoire TCRs were annotated as SARS-CoV-2-specific by exact matching of V gene, CDR3 amino acid sequence and J gene to a known reactive TCR set. The reference SARS-CoV-2 TCR set was derived from MIRA and filtered for enrichment in COVID-19-positive ImmuneCODE repertoires, a step that removed public or cross-reactive TCRs. Based on the MIRA antigens, annotated TCRs were further analysed at the level of specific ORF or position within ORF. Depth was the summed frequency of annotated unique rearrangements, while breadth was defined as annotated unique rearrangements over total unique productive rearrangements. Two-sided Wilcoxon rank-sum tests were used to compare TCR breadth between groups. TCRdb limited this immuneACCESS table to in-frame rearrangements with V and J called. A share of clones is missing; checked studies link under half to unresolved V genes, and the rest is unexplained. V and J calls and clone size are those listed in that table; D and trimming were worked out from the DNA. The sample data list some 240,000 clones, and about 83% of these were observed just once. The biggest ten clones account for roughly 3% of the sample.

V was cut back by 3 bases and J by 2 bases, leaving a gap of 11 bases between them. From the cysteine up to the phenylalanine, the CDR3 has a length of 14 residues. The kept DNA is CDR3 alone, 42 bases in frame from the first base. Looking up the germline V gene yields CDR1 SGHTA and CDR2 FQGNSA. This sample stems from a study of Ad26.COV2.S vaccination and SARS-CoV-2 variants (dated by TCRdb to about 2021). As for the study more broadly: Vaccine-arm donors came from COV1001, a multicentre, randomized, double-blind, placebo-controlled phase I-IIa trial of Ad26.COV2.S in healthy adults. A total of roughly 30 samples were included in the TCR-sequenced set, comprising approximately 20 Ad26.COV2.S vaccine recipients, 5 placebo recipients and 8 SARS-CoV-2 convalescent individuals. Throughout the experiments and outcome assessment, investigators stayed blinded to trial group allocation. Trial participants were randomized into five groups of five, in which low-dose or high-dose Ad26.COV2.S was given once or twice, or placebo was given on both occasions. TCRbeta repertoire sequencing served as the tool for gauging how specific and how broad the SARS-CoV-2-reactive T cell receptors were following Ad26.COV2.S vaccination. Dosing of Ad26.COV2.S was intramuscular, at either 5x10^10 or 1x10^11 viral particles, delivered as one shot or as two shots spaced 56 days apart. What the work shows at the level of the full study, not this receptor alone: The study lacked the statistical power to compare responses across vaccine doses or regimens. Vaccine and placebo recipients had similar non-spike TCR breadth, a finding consistent with the vaccine containing only spike. The authors noted that total T cell responses may have been underestimated by the TCR breadth and depth analyses. Higher spike-specific TCR breadth was observed in Ad26.COV2.S recipients than in placebo recipients (P = 0.0014). After vaccination, spike-specific CD8+ and CD4+ T cell responses were reported to show substantial breadth.

This clonotype was obtained from a person between 18 and 65 years old who received the Ad26.COV2.S COVID-19 vaccine or a placebo. Here the sequenced sample was peripheral blood, taken in a trial of Ad26.COV2.S vaccine versus placebo. The chain is encoded by TRBV7-2 joined to TRBJ2-7; the D gene assignment is ambiguous. The DNA reads TGTGCCAGCAGCTTCTCGTCAGTCGCCTACGAGCAGTACTTC. Translated, it gives CASSFSSVAYEQYF.